The clone carrying this T cell receptor beta chain was seen only a few times. What it binds is unknown. This CDR3 comprises 15 residues. The junction had 7 bases not matched to a gene; V was cut back by 1 base and J by 6 bases. CDR1 is WSHSY and CDR2 is SAAADI in the germline V gene. Likely unrecorded immune exposures existed in these nominally healthy donors. These data belong to a study of cytomegalovirus exposure and HLA in healthy donors. Study-wide findings and caveats: A later analysis linked 16,951 TCR beta sequences to HLA alleles at 0.05 false discovery rate. It was likely that a cluster of highly shared sequence variants was a sequencing artifact. Earlier analysis looked at TCR beta V segments, and most were productive about 87% or about 30% of the time.

Vbeta (60) and Jbeta (13) primers were used in the PCR. The protocol was immunoSEQ multiplex PCR, while the TCRdb copy is restricted to in-frame clones and leaves out a portion. The profile shows fewer than 100,000 clones, approximately 80% of them singletons. This clonotype was sampled from a woman aged 55 to 70 in good health and CMV-seronegative. This chain uses TRBV10-2 with TRBJ1-2; TRBD1 matches at 8 bases. The specimen was PBMCs. CDR3 nucleotide sequence: TGCGCCAGCAGTGAGTTGGACAGGGTTCGCCATGGCTACACCTTC. Its protein is CASSELDRVRHGYTF.